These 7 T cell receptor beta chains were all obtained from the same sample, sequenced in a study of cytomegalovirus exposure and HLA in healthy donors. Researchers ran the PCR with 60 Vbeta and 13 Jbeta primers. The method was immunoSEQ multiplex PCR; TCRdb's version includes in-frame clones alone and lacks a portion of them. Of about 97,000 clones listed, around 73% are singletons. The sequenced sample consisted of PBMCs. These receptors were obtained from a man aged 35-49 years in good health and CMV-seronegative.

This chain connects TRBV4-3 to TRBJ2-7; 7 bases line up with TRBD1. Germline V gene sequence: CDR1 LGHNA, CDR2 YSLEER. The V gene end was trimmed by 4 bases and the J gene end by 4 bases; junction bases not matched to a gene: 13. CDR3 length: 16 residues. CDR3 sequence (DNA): TGCGCCAGCAGCCGCGGCTTAACCGGGACAGTGTACGAGCAGTACTTC. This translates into CASSRGLTGTVYEQYF.

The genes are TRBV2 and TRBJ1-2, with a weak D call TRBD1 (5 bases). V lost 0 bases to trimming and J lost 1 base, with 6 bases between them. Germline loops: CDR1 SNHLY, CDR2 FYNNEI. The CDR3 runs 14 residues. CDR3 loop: CASSEAQGNYGYTF. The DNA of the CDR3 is TGTGCCAGCAGTGAAGCGCAGGGTAACTATGGCTACACCTTC.

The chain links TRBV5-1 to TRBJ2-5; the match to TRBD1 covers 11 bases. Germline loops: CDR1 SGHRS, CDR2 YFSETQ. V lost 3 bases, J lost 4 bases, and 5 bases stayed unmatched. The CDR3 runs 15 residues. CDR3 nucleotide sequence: TGCGCCAGCAGCTGGGGACAGGGGGGCGGAGAGACCCAGTACTTC. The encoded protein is CASSWGQGGGETQYF.

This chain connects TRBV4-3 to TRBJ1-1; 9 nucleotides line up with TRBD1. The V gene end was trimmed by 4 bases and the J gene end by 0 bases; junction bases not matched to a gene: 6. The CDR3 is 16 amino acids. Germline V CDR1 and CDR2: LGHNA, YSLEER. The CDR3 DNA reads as TGCGCCAGCAGCCCCGAGACAGGGGGGATGAACACTGAAGCTTTCTTT. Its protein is CASSPETGGMNTEAFF.

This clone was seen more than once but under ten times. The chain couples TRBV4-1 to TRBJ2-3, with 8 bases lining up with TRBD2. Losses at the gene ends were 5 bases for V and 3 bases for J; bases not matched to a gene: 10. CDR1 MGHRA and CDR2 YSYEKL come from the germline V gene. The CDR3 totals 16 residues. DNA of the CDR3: TGCGCCAGCAGCACCTACCCGGGACTAGTTACAGATACGCAGTATTTT. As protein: CASSTYPGLVTDTQYF.

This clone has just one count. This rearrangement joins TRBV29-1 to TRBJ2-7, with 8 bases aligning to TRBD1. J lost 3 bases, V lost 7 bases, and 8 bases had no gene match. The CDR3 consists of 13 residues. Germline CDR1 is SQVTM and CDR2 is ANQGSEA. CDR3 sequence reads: CSAQDRADYEQYF. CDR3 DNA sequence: TGCAGCGCGCAGGACAGGGCCGACTACGAGCAGTACTTC.

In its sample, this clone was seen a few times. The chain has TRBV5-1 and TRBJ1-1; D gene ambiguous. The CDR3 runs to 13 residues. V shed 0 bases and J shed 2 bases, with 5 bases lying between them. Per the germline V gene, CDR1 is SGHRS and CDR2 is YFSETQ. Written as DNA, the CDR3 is TGCGCCAGCAGCTTGGGAGGAAACACTGAAGCTTTCTTT. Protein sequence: CASSLGGNTEAFF.